This T cell receptor beta chain emerged from a study of control samples from healthy donors and cancer patients. This CDR3 contains 13 residues. The V end lost 4 bases, the J end lost 4 bases, and 11 bases lay between the germline ends. CDR1 is SGHNT and CDR2 is YYREEE in the germline V gene (reference sequence). Using immunoSEQ multiplex PCR, the repertoire was profiled, and TCRdb retains in-frame clones only, with some absent. The sample carries fewer than 200,000 clones, about 93% recorded once. V and J are TRBV5-4 and TRBJ1-1, with unresolved D. Sequencing was done on a sample of blood. The TCR comes from a woman aged 60-70 years in good health. CDR3 bases: TGTGCCAGCAGCCCGTGGGCTACCACTGAAGCTTTCTTT. Amino acid sequence: CASSPWATTEAFF. The full variable domain, rest sourced from reference TRBV5-4 and TRBJ1-1, is ETGVTQSPTHLIKTRGQQVTLRCSSQSGHNTVSWYQQALGQGPQFIFQYYREEENGRGNFPPRFSGLQFPNYSSELNVNALELDDSALYLCASSPWATTEAFFGQGTRLTVV.